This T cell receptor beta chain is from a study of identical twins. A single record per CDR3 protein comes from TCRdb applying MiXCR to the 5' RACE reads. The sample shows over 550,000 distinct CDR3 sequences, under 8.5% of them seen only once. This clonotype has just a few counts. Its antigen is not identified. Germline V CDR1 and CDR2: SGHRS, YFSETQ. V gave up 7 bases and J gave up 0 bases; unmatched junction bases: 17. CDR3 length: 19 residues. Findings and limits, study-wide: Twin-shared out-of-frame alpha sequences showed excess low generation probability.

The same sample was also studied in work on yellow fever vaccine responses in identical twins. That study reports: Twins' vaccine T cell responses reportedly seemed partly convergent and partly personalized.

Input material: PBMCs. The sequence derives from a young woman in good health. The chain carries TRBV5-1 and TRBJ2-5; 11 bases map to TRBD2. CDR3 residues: CASASTGLAGGRYQETQYF. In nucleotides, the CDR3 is TGCGCCAGCGCGTCAACAGGGCTAGCGGGGGGACGGTACCAAGAGACCCAGTACTTC.